This T cell receptor (beta chain) appears in the sequencing data of a study of blood T cell repertoires in COVID-19. From germline, CDR1 is MNHEY and CDR2 SMNVEV (reference sequence). Trimming stripped 4 bases from V and 4 bases from J, with 10 bases between. There are 14 residues in the CDR3. Original analysis: Researchers report that nucleated cell counts were estimated from reference gene primer amplification. Here immunoSEQ multiplex PCR was the method, and the copy in TCRdb shows in-frame clones only, minus some. That table is the source of V, J and clone size, and D and trimming were worked out from the DNA. Of under 150,000 clones in the sample, over 75% were seen once.

The sequence was obtained from a man between 45 and 60 years old in a cohort exposed to, infected with or recovered from COVID-19 (not recorded which). Sequencing input: PBMCs or T cells enriched from blood (not recorded which). This chain links TRBV27 with TRBJ2-2; a possible D gene is TRBD2 (5 bases). The CDR3 region has the DNA TGTGCCAGCAGTTACAACGGGGTCACCGGGGAGCTGTTTTTT. It specifies CASSYNGVTGELFF.